Below are 12 T cell receptor beta chains sequenced from a single sample in a study of blood T cell repertoires in COVID-19. TCRdb's copy holds only in-frame clones and misses some; the assay was immunoSEQ multiplex PCR. The data contain 200,000 to 250,000 clones, around 90% of them singletons. The sequencing input was PBMCs or T cells enriched from blood (not recorded which). These receptor sequences come from a young man who had been exposed to COVID-19.

The rearrangement joins TRBV7-3 to TRBJ2-2; TRBD1 agrees at 9 bases. J lost 5 bases, V lost 5 bases, and 6 bases had no gene match. The CDR3 is 15 amino acids. Germline CDR1 SGHTA, CDR2 FQGTGA. The CDR3 DNA reads TGTGCCAGCAGCCCCGACAGGGGGTTTACCGGGGAGCTGTTTTTT. As protein: CASSPDRGFTGELFF.

The genes are TRBV14 and TRBJ2-7; 7 bases line up with TRBD1. CDR1 is SGHDN and CDR2 is FVKESK in the germline V gene. Trimming took 1 base from V and 7 from J; bases not matched to a gene: 10. The CDR3 sequence is 15 residues long. CDR3 nucleotides: TGTGCCAGCAGCCAAGGACAGGGCCCTACGGGGGAGCAGTACTTC. Protein sequence: CASSQGQGPTGEQYF.

The J gene is TRBJ1-1, the V gene TRBV19, with TRBD1 matching 12 bases. V gave up 10 bases and J gave up 2 bases; unmatched junction bases: 11. The CDR3 consists of 16 residues. Germline values: CDR1 LNHDA, CDR2 SQIVND (reference sequence). CDR3 sequence: CATSTGTGGLNTEAFF. CDR3 DNA: TGTGCCACCTCAACCGGGACAGGGGGCCTAAACACTGAAGCTTTCTTT. Complete variable domain (other parts from reference TRBV19 and TRBJ1-1): DGGITQSPKYLFRKEGQNVTLSCEQNLNHDAMYWYRQDPGQGLRLIYYSQIVNDFQKGDIAEGYSVSREKKESFPLTVTSAQKNPTAFYLCATSTGTGGLNTEAFFGQGTRLTVV.

The V and J genes are TRBV10-3 and TRBJ2-1; 7 nucleotides match TRBD1. After removal of 2 bases from V and 9 bases from J, the junction contained 7 bases not matched to a gene. The germline CDR1 and CDR2 sequences are ENHRY and SYGVKD. The CDR3 has 14 amino acids. The CDR3 coding sequence is TGTGCCATCAGTGAGCAAAAGGGGGCGGTTGAGCAGTTCTTC. Protein: CAISEQKGAVEQFF.

This clone was counted only a few times. The CDR3 DNA sequence: TGTGCCAGCAGTCGGACGGGGATGGCCGGGGAGCTGTTTTTT. Its protein product is CASSRTGMAGELFF. V is TRBV2 and J is TRBJ2-2; D might be TRBD2 (5 bases). The ends were cut back, 5 bases at V and 6 bases at J, with 13 bases in the middle. From germline, CDR1 is SNHLY and CDR2 FYNNEI. CDR3 length: 14 residues.

This chain joins TRBV28 and TRBJ1-5, with D unclear. V lost 1 base to trimming and J lost 9 bases, with 16 bases between them. This CDR3 has 15 residues. CDR1 is MDHEN and CDR2 is SYDVKM in the germline V gene. CDR3 protein: CASSLSPHNRAPQHF. DNA for the CDR3: TGTGCCAGCAGTTTATCCCCCCATAACCGCGCGCCCCAGCATTTT.

The chain combines TRBV19 with TRBJ2-7; 8 bases align to TRBD2. Germline V gene sequence: CDR1 LNHDA, CDR2 SQIVND (reference sequence). This CDR3 region has 13 residues. J gave up 4 bases and V 7 bases, and 6 bases lay outside the gene matches. CDR3 DNA: TGTGCCAGTAATAGCGGGGCCGCGTACGAGCAGTACTTC. As protein: CASNSGAAYEQYF.

The V gene is TRBV12-5, the J gene TRBJ2-1; D is uncertain. The CDR3 runs to 12 residues. V lost 5 bases and J lost 4, with 6 bases in between. Looked up from germline, CDR1 is LGHNT and CDR2 is FRNRAP. For the CDR3, the DNA is TGTGCTAGTGGTCCGCTATACAATGAGCAGTTCTTC. This translates into CASGPLYNEQFF.

This sequence joins TRBV3-1 (or the pseudogene TRBV3-2) and TRBJ1-6; 7 bases fit TRBD1. CDR3 length equals 15 residues. Germline CDR1 and CDR2: LGHDT and YNNKEL (reference sequence). Trimming cost V 1 base and J 10 bases; bases outside gene matches: 7. CDR3 in amino acids: CASSQGGNRGSPLHF. The CDR3 region has the DNA TGTGCCAGCAGCCAAGGGGGGAACAGGGGCTCACCCCTCCACTTT.

The chain employs TRBV18 and TRBJ1-1, with TRBD1 matching over 10 bases. The V and J ends lost 4 bases and 5 bases, in that order; junction bases with no gene match: 10. The CDR3 length is 16 residues. Germline CDR1 is KGHSH and CDR2 is LQKENI. The CDR3 region is CASSRWTGGEGTEAFF. CDR3 DNA sequence: TGTGCCAGCTCACGGTGGACAGGGGGTGAAGGAACTGAAGCTTTCTTT.

The CDR3 nucleotides read TGTGCCAGCAGCCAAGCCCGGGAGCAGTTCTTC. The encoded protein is CASSQAREQFF. The gene calls are TRBV3-1 (or the pseudogene TRBV3-2) and TRBJ2-1; D is unclear. Germline CDR1 reads LGHDT; CDR2 reads YNNKEL (reference sequence). The CDR3 sequence is 11 residues long. The V gene lost 1 base and the J gene lost 10 bases, with 5 bases spanning the gap.

This sequence joins TRBV30 and TRBJ1-1; D is possibly TRBD1 (5 bases). Trimming stripped 4 bases from V and 2 bases from J, with 14 bases between. CDR3 length: 14 amino acids. Germline CDR1 reads GTSNPN; CDR2 reads SVGIG (reference sequence). Written as DNA, the CDR3 is TGTGCCTGGATATATGACAGCTTCAACACTGAAGCTTTCTTT. Residues: CAWIYDSFNTEAFF.